The clone carrying this T cell receptor (beta chain) was counted between two and nine times. The antigen is not known. The source of the sample is a study of T-cell memory formation after mild COVID-19. Study results and limitations: Cross-reactive memory apparently joined, as some responding clones appeared in pre-infection memory. Balance between CD4 and CD8 was seen in clones contracting day 15 to 85, and a CD4+ lean was seen in later expanders.

The germline CDR1 and CDR2 sequences are LNHNV and YYDKDF (reference sequence). After removal of 2 bases from V and 2 bases from J, the junction contained 8 bases not matched to a gene. The CDR3 loop spans 16 amino acids. One entry per CDR3 protein results from TCRdb running MiXCR on the 5' RACE reads. Seen here are around 250,000 distinct CDR3 sequences, 15% to 19% observed once, and the top ten hold 2% to 2.5%. This clonotype was sampled from an adult woman who had mild COVID-19 (a few samples of this study predate the infection). Cell type and time point are not known. The J gene is TRBJ2-5, the V gene TRBV15, with 7 positions matching TRBD2. Sequences were obtained from PBMCs or a T cell subset sorted from them (not recorded which). CDR3 sequence reads: CATSRRTGTMQETQYF. CDR3 bases: TGTGCCACCAGCAGACGAACCGGGACTATGCAAGAGACCCAGTACTTC.